These 20 T cell receptor beta chains share one sample of origin, sequenced in a study of blood T cell repertoires in COVID-19 (dated by TCRdb to about 2020). Library creation used the immunoSEQ multiplex PCR assay. The clones in this table, taken by TCRdb from immuneACCESS, are in-frame only. Not every clone is retained; where verified, under half of the shortfall comes from an unresolved V gene, and the cause of the rest is unknown. For this sample the table gives about 100,000 clones, of which around 90% were detected only once. The leading ten clones occupy roughly 4.9% of the sample. Sequencing was carried out using peripheral blood. The source of these receptors is a man aged 35 to 55 with active or convalescent COVID-19.

V usage is TRBV19 and J usage is TRBJ2-1; 7 bases align to TRBD2. The CDR3 is 13 amino acids. Germline CDR1 LNHDA, CDR2 SQIVND (reference sequence). Trimming removed 9 bases from V and 5 bases from J; junction bases left unmatched: 7. CDR3 coding DNA: TGTGCCAGCAGCCTAGCGGTAAACAATGAGCAGTTCTTC. This encodes CASSLAVNNEQFF.

This clone was seen once. The V call is TRBV18, the J call TRBJ2-5; the match to TRBD1 covers 8 bases. This CDR3 comprises 14 residues. J gave up 2 bases and V 4 bases, and 3 bases lay outside the gene matches. The germline V gene encodes CDR1 KGHSH and CDR2 LQKENI. The CDR3 sequence is CASSLRQGQETQYF. DNA for the CDR3: TGTGCCAGCTCACTGCGACAGGGGCAAGAGACCCAGTACTTC.

CDR3 in amino acids: CASSLSLAKSTDTQYF. In nucleotides, the CDR3 is TGTGCCAGCAGCTTAAGCCTAGCTAAAAGCACAGATACGCAGTATTTT. J is TRBJ2-3 and V is TRBV7-3, with D perhaps matching TRBD2 (5 bases). V dropped 1 base and J dropped 0 bases, with 11 bases sitting between them. Germline V gene lookup returns CDR1 SGHTA and CDR2 FQGTGA. The CDR3 contains 16 residues.

The chain carries TRBV27 and TRBJ2-6, with D maybe TRBD1 (5 bases). Germline lookup yields CDR1 MNHEY and CDR2 SMNVEV (reference sequence). The CDR3 is 14 residues long. V was cut by 8 bases and J by 2 bases, with 10 bases left in between. The DNA for the CDR3 is TGTGCCAGCCGTACCAGGGCTGGGGCCAACGTCCTGACTTTC. The encoded protein is CASRTRAGANVLTF.

The chain joins TRBV24-1 to TRBJ2-1, with TRBD2 matching 12 bases. Germline V gene data show CDR1 as KGHDR and CDR2 as SFDVKD. The CDR3 extends over 17 amino acids. Unmatched junction bases numbered 3, after V lost 3 bases and J lost 1 base. This CDR3 is CATSDALAGGSYNEQFF. CDR3 in DNA: TGTGCCACCAGTGATGCCCTAGCGGGAGGGTCCTACAATGAGCAGTTCTTC.

The rearrangement links TRBV7-7 to TRBJ1-1; 11 bases agree with TRBD1. With 5 bases clipped from V and 0 bases from J, the junction kept 5 bases outside the gene matches. The V gene's germline CDR1 is SSHAT and CDR2 FNYEAQ (reference sequence). This CDR3 region has 16 residues. CDR3 nucleotides: TGTGCCAGCAGCAAATGGGGACAGGGGGTGAACACTGAAGCTTTCTTT. It encodes CASSKWGQGVNTEAFF.

In regard to this clone: It is likely a read error, because the conserved phenylalanine at the end of the CDR3 is missing. It is unclear where the CDR3 begins or ends on the DNA, so no DNA is shown, and the CDR3 is as TCRdb lists it. This chain links TRBV19 with TRBJ1-6; the table assigns TRBD1, which was not confirmed against the DNA. From germline, CDR1 is LNHDA and CDR2 SQIVND (reference sequence). Termini included, the CDR3 measures 11 amino acids. The CDR3 loop is CASSPRQGVDL.

This clone has only a few counts. This sequence joins TRBV29-1 and TRBJ2-7, with 7 bases identical to TRBD1. The CDR3 totals 12 residues. The J segment lost 3 bases and the V segment lost 8 bases, leaving 7 bases of the junction unmatched. Germline V gene data show CDR1 as SQVTM and CDR2 as ANQGSEA. DNA of the CDR3: TGCAGCTCGGGACAGTCATACTACGAGCAGTACTTC. This encodes CSSGQSYYEQYF.

The chain employs TRBV28 and TRBJ2-5; TRBD1 agrees at 12 bases. The length of the CDR3 is 15 residues. With V trimmed by 5 bases and J by 7 bases, 8 bases remained unmatched. Germline V gene lookup returns CDR1 MDHEN and CDR2 SYDVKM. CDR3 nucleotides: TGTGCCAGCAGTGGCGGGACAGGGGGCTCGGGGACCCAGTACTTC. Its translation: CASSGGTGGSGTQYF.

The V call is TRBV5-5, the J call TRBJ2-1, with a weak D call TRBD1 (5 bases). Per germline, CDR1 SGHKS and CDR2 YYEKEE (reference sequence). Trimming shortened V by 0 bases and J by 7 bases, and 8 bases separated the two germline ends. The CDR3 has 13 amino acids. The DNA for the CDR3 is TGTGCCAGCAGCTTGGCAGGGTGGAATGAGCAGTTCTTC. Translation gives CASSLAGWNEQFF. The full variable domain, with the rest looked up from reference TRBV5-5 and TRBJ2-1, is DAGVTQSPTHLIKTRGQQVTLRCSPISGHKSVSWYQQVLGQGPQFIFQYYEKEERGRGNFPDRFSARQFPNYSSELNVNALLLGDSALYLCASSLAGWNEQFFGPGTRLTVL.

As DNA, the CDR3 is TGCAGCGTTGTCGGACAGATGAACACTGAAGCTTTCTTT. This translates into CSVVGQMNTEAFF. The chain combines TRBV29-1 with TRBJ1-1; D is possibly TRBD1 (6 bases). The CDR3 extends over 13 amino acids. Trimming removed 4 bases at V and 0 bases at J, with 9 bases between. CDR1 SQVTM and CDR2 ANQGSEA come from the germline V gene. Variable domain in full (rest from reference TRBV29-1 and TRBJ1-1): SAVISQKPSRDICQRGTSLTIQCQVDSQVTMMFWYRQQPGQSLTLIATANQGSEATYESGFVIDKFPISRPNLTFSTLTVSNMSPEDSSIYLCSVVGQMNTEAFFGQGTRLTVV.

In this sample, this clone turned up a few times. The gene calls are TRBV11-2 and TRBJ2-7; 8 bases agree with TRBD1. V shed 1 base and J 6 bases; nucleotides not matched to a gene: 8. This CDR3 is 15 amino acids long. Germline V gene data show CDR1 as SGHAT and CDR2 as FQNNGV. The CDR3 reads CASSLGAGGWSEQYF. CDR3 in DNA: TGTGCCAGCAGCTTAGGAGCAGGGGGCTGGAGCGAGCAGTACTTC. Supplemented by reference TRBV11-2 and TRBJ2-7, the full variable domain reads EAGVAQSPRYKIIEKRQSVAFWCNPISGHATLYWYQQILGQGPKLLIQFQNNGVVDDSQLPKDRFSAERLKGVDSTLKIQPAKLEDSAVYLCASSLGAGGWSEQYFGPGTRLTVT.

This clone has a single count. The genes are TRBV6-5 and TRBJ1-5; D possibly corresponds to TRBD1 (5 bases). Germline V gene sequence: CDR1 MNHEY, CDR2 SVGAGI. The CDR3 is made up of 14 amino acids. V was cut by 7 bases and J by 4 bases, with 14 bases left in between. CDR3 in DNA: TGTGCCAGCACGCAGGGCTCAGGGAATCAGCCCCAGCATTTT. Amino acids: CASTQGSGNQPQHF.

This chain connects TRBV5-6 to TRBJ1-5; D unclear. Germline V gene lookup returns CDR1 SGHDT and CDR2 YYEEEE. CDR3 length: 16 residues. Between the trimmed V and J ends, which lost 5 bases and 4 bases, there was a span of 19 bases. This CDR3 is CASSAAGSLRNQPQHF. DNA of the CDR3: TGTGCCAGCAGTGCGGCGGGTAGTTTAAGGAATCAGCCCCAGCATTTT.

The chain uses TRBV28 and TRBJ1-1, with 7 bases aligning to TRBD1. CDR1 and CDR2 from the germline V gene are MDHEN and SYDVKM. This CDR3 has 14 amino acids. J gave up 4 bases and V 5 bases, and 7 bases lay outside the gene matches. This CDR3 reads CASSLSGGGTEAFF. The CDR3, as DNA: TGTGCCAGCAGTCTATCAGGGGGTGGCACTGAAGCTTTCTTT.

This chain uses TRBV7-3 with TRBJ2-1, with D tentatively TRBD2 (6 bases). Trimming removed 3 bases from V and 0 bases from J, with 12 bases in between. Germline-derived CDR1 and CDR2 are SGHTA and FQGTGA. The length of the CDR3 is 16 residues. The CDR3 loop is CASSFQRASSYNEQFF. CDR3 DNA sequence: TGTGCCAGCAGCTTCCAGCGGGCAAGCTCCTACAATGAGCAGTTCTTC.

The CDR3 DNA follows: TGTGCCAGCAGTCTGAACAGGGGGCGCGAATATGGCTACACCTTC. Protein product: CASSLNRGREYGYTF. V is TRBV2 and J is TRBJ1-2; 9 nucleotides match TRBD1. Germline CDR1 SNHLY, CDR2 FYNNEI. This CDR3 is 15 amino acids long. J gave up 5 bases and V 5 bases, and 9 bases lay outside the gene matches.

CDR3: CASSQDRAGVPTDTQYF. In nucleotides, the CDR3 is TGCGCCAGCAGCCAAGACCGAGCGGGAGTCCCCACAGATACGCAGTATTTT. The rearrangement joins TRBV4-3 to TRBJ2-3; 8 bases are shared with TRBD2. The V and J ends lost 0 bases and 2 bases, in that order; junction bases with no gene match: 7. This CDR3 is 17 amino acids long. Per germline, CDR1 LGHNA and CDR2 YSLEER.

The rearrangement joins TRBV30 to TRBJ2-5, with 7 bases lining up with TRBD1. V lost 3 bases, J lost 5 bases, and 6 bases stayed unmatched. This CDR3 is 13 amino acids long. In germline, CDR1 is GTSNPN, CDR2 SVGIG (reference sequence). DNA for the CDR3: TGTGCCTGGAGGAGGGGGCAGGGGGAGACCCAGTACTTC. Translated: CAWRRGQGETQYF.

The V and J genes are TRBV19 and TRBJ1-5; D is undetermined. Germline assignment: CDR1 LNHDA and CDR2 SQIVND (reference sequence). With 3 bases removed from V and 7 bases from J, the gap between germline ends came to 13 bases. The CDR3 contains 14 residues. The CDR3 protein is CASSIFEGSQPQHF. The CDR3 DNA reads TGTGCCAGTAGTATTTTTGAGGGCAGCCAGCCCCAGCATTTT. Supplemented by reference TRBV19 and TRBJ1-5, the full variable domain reads DGGITQSPKYLFRKEGQNVTLSCEQNLNHDAMYWYRQDPGQGLRLIYYSQIVNDFQKGDIAEGYSVSREKKESFPLTVTSAQKNPTAFYLCASSIFEGSQPQHFGDGTRLSIL.